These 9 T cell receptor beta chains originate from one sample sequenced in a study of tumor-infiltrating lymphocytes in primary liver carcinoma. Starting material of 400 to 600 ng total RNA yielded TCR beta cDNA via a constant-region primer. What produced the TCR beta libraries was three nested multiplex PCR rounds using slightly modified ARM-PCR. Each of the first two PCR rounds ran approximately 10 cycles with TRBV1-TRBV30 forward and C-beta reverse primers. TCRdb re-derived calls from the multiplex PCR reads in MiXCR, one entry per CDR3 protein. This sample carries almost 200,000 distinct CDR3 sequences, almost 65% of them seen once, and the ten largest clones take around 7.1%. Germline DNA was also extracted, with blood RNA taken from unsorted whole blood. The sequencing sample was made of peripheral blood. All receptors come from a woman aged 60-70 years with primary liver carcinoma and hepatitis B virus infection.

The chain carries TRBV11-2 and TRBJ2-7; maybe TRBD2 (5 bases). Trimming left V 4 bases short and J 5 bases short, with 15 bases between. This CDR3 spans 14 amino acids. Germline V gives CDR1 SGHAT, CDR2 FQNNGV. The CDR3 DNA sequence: TGTGCCAGCAGCTCCCGACTAACGGTGGACGAGCAGTACTTC. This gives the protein CASSSRLTVDEQYF.

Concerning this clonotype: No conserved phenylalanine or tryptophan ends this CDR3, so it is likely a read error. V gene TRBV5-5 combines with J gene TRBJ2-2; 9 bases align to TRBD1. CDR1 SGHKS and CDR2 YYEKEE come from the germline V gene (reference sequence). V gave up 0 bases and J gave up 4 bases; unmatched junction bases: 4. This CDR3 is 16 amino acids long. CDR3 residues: CASSLGPGQGTGELFS. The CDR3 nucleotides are TGTGCCAGCAGCTTGGGACCGGGACAGGGCACCGGGGAGCTGTTTTCT.

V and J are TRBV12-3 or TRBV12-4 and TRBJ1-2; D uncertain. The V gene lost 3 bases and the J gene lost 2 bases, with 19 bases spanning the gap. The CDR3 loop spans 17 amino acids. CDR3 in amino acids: CASSFSQEVALNYGYTF. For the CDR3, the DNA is TGTGCCAGCAGTTTTAGTCAGGAGGTGGCGCTGAACTATGGCTACACCTTC.

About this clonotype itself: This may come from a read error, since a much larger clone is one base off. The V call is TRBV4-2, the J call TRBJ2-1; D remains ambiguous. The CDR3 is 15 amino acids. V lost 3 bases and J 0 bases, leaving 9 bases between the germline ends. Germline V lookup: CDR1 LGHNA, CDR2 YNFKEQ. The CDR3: CASSQSLRSYNEQFF. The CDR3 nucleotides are TGTGCCAGCAGCCAGAGTCTTCGCTCCTACAATGAGCAGTTCTTC.

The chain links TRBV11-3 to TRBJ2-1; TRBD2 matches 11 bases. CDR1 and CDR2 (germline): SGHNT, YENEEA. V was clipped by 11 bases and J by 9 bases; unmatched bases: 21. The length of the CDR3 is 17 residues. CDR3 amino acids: CACNLELAGVGFGEQFF. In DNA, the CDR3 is TGTGCCTGCAACTTAGAACTAGCGGGAGTCGGTTTCGGTGAGCAGTTCTTC.

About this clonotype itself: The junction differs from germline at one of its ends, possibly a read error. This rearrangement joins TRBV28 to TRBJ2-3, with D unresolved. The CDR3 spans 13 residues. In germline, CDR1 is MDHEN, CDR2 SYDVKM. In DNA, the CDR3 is TGTGCCAGCAGTCTTCATGGTCCTGATACGCTGTATTTT. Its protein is CASSLHGPDTLYF.

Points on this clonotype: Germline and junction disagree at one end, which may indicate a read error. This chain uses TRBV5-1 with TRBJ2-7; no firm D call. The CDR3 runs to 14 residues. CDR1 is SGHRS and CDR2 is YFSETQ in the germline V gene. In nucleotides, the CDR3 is TGCGCCTGCAGCCATAGGACGGAGTCCTACGAGCAGTACTTC. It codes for CACSHRTESYEQYF.

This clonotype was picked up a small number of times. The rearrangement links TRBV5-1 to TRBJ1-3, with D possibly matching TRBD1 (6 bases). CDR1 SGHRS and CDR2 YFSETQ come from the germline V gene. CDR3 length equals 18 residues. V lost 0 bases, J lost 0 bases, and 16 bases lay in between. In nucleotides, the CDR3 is TGCGCCAGCAGCTTGGAAGAAATCAGGGGAATCTCTGGAAACACCATATATTTT. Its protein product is CASSLEEIRGISGNTIYF. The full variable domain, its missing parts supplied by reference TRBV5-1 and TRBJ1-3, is KAGVTQTPRYLIKTRGQQVTLSCSPISGHRSVSWYQQTPGQGLQFLFEYFSETQRNKGNFPGRFSGRQFSNSRSEMNVSTLELGDSALYLCASSLEEIRGISGNTIYFGEGSWLTVV.

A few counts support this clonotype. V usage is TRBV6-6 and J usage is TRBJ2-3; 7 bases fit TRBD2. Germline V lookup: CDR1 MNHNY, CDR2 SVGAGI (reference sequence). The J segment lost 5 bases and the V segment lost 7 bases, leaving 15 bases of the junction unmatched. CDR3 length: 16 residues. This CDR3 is CASTARGAGSGDTQYF. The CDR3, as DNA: TGTGCCAGCACGGCCCGGGGAGCGGGATCTGGAGATACGCAGTATTTT.